This T cell receptor (beta chain) was captured by sequencing in a study of type 1 regulatory T cells. TCRdb fed the reads into MiXCR, producing one record per CDR3 protein. This sample has approximately 90,000 distinct CDR3 sequences, with roughly 30% found just once. Per germline, CDR1 SGHKS and CDR2 YYEKEE (reference sequence). Losses at the gene ends were 4 bases for V and 10 bases for J; bases not matched to a gene: 12. The CDR3 is 14 residues long. This clonotype was counted only a few times. The chain joins TRBV5-5 to TRBJ2-7; 9 nucleotides align to TRBD2. Material for sequencing was CD4+ T cells, either the whole sample or a sorted fraction (not recorded which). The TCR sequence derives from a human donor in good health. The CDR3 here is CASSDSGSGRLQYF. As DNA, the CDR3 is TGTGCCAGCAGCGATTCGGGTAGCGGGAGATTACAGTACTTC.